This TCR beta chain came from a study of T cell responses to AZD1222 COVID-19 vaccine. Whole-study findings and limits: The study identified only six AZD1222 recipients as seropositive at baseline.

Method: immunoSEQ multiplex PCR; TCRdb's copy keeps in-frame clones and lacks some. The sample lists 130,000 or so clones; more than 85% were seen once. Turning to this clone: Its antigen is unidentified.

The source material was peripheral blood, sampled 28 days after the second AZD1222 dose. The origin of this receptor is an adult who received the AZD1222 COVID-19 vaccine.

CDR3 sequence: CASSPEDRANEKLFF. CDR3 nucleotide sequence: TGTGCCAGCAGCCCAGAGGACAGGGCTAATGAAAAACTGTTTTTT. The rearrangement joins TRBV4-2 to TRBJ1-4; 8 bases map to TRBD1. The germline CDR1 and CDR2 sequences are LGHNA and YNFKEQ. V gave up 4 bases and J gave up 3 bases; unmatched junction bases: 4. CDR3 length: 15 amino acids.